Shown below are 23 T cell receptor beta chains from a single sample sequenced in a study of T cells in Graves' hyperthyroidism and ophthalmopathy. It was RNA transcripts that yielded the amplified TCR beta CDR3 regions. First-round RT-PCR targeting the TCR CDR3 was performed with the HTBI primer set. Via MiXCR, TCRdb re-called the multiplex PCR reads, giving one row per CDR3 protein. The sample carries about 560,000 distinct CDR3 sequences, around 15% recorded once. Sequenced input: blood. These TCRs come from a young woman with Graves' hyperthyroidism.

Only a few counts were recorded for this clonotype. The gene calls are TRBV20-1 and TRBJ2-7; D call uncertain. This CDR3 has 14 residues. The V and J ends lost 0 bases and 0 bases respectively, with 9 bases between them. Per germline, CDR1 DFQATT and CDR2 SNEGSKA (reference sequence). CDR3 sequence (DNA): TGCAGTGCTAGAGAGACCCAGAACTCCTACGAGCAGTACTTC. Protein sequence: CSARETQNSYEQYF.

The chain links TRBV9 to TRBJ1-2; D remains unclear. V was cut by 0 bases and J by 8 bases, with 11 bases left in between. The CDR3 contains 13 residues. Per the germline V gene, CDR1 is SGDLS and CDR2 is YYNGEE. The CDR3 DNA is TGTGCCAGCAGCGTAGTTGTAGCGGGGGGCTACACCTTC. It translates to CASSVVVAGGYTF.

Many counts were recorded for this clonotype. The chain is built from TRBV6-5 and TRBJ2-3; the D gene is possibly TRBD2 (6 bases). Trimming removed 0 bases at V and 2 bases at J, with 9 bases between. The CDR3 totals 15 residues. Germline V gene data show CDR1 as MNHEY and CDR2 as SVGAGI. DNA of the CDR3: TGTGCCAGCAGTTACTCGGGGAGGTCCACAGATACGCAGTATTTT. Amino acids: CASSYSGRSTDTQYF.

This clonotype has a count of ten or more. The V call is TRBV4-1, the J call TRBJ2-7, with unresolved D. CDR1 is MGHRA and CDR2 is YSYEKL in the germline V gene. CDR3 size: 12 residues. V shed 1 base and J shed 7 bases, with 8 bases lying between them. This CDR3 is CASSQVIGEQYF. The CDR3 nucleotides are TGCGCCAGCAGCCAAGTCATTGGGGAGCAGTACTTC.

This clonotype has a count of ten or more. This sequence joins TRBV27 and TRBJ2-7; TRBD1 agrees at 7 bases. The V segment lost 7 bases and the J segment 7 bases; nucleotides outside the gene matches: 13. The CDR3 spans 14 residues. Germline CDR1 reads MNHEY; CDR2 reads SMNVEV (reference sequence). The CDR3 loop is CASTPRQGVEEQYF. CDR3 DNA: TGTGCCAGCACCCCGAGACAGGGCGTTGAAGAGCAGTACTTC.

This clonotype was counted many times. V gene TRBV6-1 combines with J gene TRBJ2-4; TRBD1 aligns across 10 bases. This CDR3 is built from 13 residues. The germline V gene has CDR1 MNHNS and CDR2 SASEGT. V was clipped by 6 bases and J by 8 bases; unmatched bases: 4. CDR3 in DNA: TGTGCCAGCAGAAGACAGGGGGCGGACATTCAGTACTTC. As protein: CASRRQGADIQYF.

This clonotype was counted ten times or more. The CDR3 loop is CASSPDHDIQYF. The CDR3, as DNA: TGTGCCAGCTCACCGGACCATGACATTCAGTACTTC. The rearrangement uses TRBV18 and TRBJ2-4; D remains unclear. The CDR3 sequence is 12 residues long. Trimming cost V 3 bases and J 8 bases, with 8 bases left between them. Germline CDR1 reads KGHSH; CDR2 reads LQKENI. The full variable domain, with the rest looked up from reference TRBV18 and TRBJ2-4, is NAGVMQNPRHLVRRRGQEARLRCSPMKGHSHVYWYRQLPEEGLKFMVYLQKENIIDESGMPKERFSAEFPKEGPSILRIQQVVRGDSAAYFCASSPDHDIQYFGAGTRLSVL.

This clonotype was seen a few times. CDR3 nucleotides: TGCAGTGCTAGAGATGGCGGCTCGGGACTTTACAATGAGCAGTTCTTC. Its protein product is CSARDGGSGLYNEQFF. This chain connects TRBV20-1 to TRBJ2-1, with D possibly matching TRBD2 (6 bases). V shed 0 bases and J shed 4 bases, with 16 bases lying between them. The CDR3 runs 16 residues. Germline V CDR1 and CDR2: DFQATT, SNEGSKA (reference sequence).

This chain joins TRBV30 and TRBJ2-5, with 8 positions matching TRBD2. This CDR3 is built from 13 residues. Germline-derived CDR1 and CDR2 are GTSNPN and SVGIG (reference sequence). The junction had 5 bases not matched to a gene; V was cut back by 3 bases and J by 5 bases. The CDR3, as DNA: TGTGCCTGGAGGGTCGGGGGGGCTGAGACCCAGTACTTC. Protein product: CAWRVGGAETQYF. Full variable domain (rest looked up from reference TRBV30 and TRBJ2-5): SQTIHQWPATLVQPVGSPLSLECTVEGTSNPNLYWYRQAAGRGLQLLFYSVGIGQISSEVPQNLSASRPQDRQFILSSKKLLLSDSGFYLCAWRVGGAETQYFGPGTRLLVL.

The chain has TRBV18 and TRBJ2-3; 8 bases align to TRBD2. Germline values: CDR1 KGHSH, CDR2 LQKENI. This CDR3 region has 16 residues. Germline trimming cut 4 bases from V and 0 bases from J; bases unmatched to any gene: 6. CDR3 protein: CASSQNGGGSTDTQYF. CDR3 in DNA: TGTGCCAGCTCACAAAACGGCGGGGGGAGCACAGATACGCAGTATTTT.

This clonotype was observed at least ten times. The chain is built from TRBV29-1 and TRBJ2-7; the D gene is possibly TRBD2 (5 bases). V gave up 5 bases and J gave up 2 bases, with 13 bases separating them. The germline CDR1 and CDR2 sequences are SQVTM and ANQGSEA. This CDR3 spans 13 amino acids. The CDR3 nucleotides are TGCAGCGTTTGGACTCCTGAAACCTACGAGCAGTACTTC. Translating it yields CSVWTPETYEQYF.

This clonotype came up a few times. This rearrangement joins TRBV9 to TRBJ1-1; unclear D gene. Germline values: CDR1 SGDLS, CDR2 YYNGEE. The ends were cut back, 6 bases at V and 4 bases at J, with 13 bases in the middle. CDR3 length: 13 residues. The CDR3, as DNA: TGTGCCAGCACCCTCCCGGACGGCACTGAAGCTTTCTTT. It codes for CASTLPDGTEAFF.

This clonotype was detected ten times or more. The CDR3: CASSATTYEQYF. CDR3 nucleotide sequence: TGTGCCAGCAGTGCTACCACCTACGAGCAGTACTTC. The V gene is TRBV2, the J gene TRBJ2-7; D not certain. Germline lookup yields CDR1 SNHLY and CDR2 FYNNEI. Between the trimmed V and J ends, which lost 4 bases and 2 bases, there was a span of 6 bases. The CDR3 loop spans 12 amino acids.

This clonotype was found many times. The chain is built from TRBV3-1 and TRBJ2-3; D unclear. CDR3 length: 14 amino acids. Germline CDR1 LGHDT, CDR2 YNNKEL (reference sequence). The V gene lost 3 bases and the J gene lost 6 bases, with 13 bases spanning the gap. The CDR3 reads CASSHLKVRDTQYF. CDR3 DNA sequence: TGTGCCAGCAGCCATCTGAAGGTCCGGGATACGCAGTATTTT.

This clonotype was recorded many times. The CDR3, as DNA: TGTGCCAGCAGTTACCGCGTGGCTAGCGGTTCTCAAGAGACCCAGTACTTC. It translates to CASSYRVASGSQETQYF. V is TRBV6-5 and J is TRBJ2-5; 7 positions agree with TRBD2. Per the germline V gene, CDR1 is MNHEY and CDR2 is SVGAGI. After removal of 2 bases from V and 2 bases from J, the junction contained 11 bases not matched to a gene. This CDR3 spans 17 amino acids.

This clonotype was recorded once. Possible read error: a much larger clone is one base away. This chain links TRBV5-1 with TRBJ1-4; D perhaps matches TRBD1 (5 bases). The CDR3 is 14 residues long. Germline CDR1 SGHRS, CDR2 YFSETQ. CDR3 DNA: TGCACCAGCAGCTGGGGACTCGGGGAGGAAAAACTGTTTTTT. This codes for CTSSWGLGEEKLFF.

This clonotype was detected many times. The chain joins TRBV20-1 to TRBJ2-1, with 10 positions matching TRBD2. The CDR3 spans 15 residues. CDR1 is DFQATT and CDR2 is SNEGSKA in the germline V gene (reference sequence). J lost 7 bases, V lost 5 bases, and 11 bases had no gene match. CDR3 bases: TGCAGTGCTGTCGCTCTAGCGGGAGCGGGGAATGAGCAGTTCTTC. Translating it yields CSAVALAGAGNEQFF.

CDR3 loop: CATALMAYGYTF. The CDR3 DNA reads TGTGCCACCGCGTTGATGGCCTATGGCTACACCTTC. This rearrangement joins TRBV24-1 to TRBJ1-2; D unclear. The length of the CDR3 is 12 residues. V shed 9 bases and J shed 4 bases, with 11 bases lying between them. Per germline, CDR1 KGHDR and CDR2 SFDVKD.

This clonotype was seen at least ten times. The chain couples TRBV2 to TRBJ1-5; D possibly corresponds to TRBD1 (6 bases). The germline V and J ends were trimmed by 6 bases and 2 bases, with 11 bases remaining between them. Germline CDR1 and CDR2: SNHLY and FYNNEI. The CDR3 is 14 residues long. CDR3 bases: TGTGCCAGCAGCCGGGACACCGGCAATCAGCCCCAGCATTTT. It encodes CASSRDTGNQPQHF.

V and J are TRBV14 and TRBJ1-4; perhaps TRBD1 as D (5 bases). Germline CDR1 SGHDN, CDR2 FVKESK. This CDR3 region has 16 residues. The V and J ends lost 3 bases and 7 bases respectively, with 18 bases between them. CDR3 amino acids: CASSHLQGEWGEKLFF. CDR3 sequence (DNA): TGTGCCAGCAGCCACCTTCAGGGCGAGTGGGGTGAAAAACTGTTTTTT. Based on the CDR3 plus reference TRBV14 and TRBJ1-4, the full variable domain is EAGVTQFPSHSVIEKGQTVTLRCDPISGHDNLYWYRRVMGKEIKFLLHFVKESKQDESGMPNNRFLAERTGGTYSTLKVQPAELEDSGVYFCASSHLQGEWGEKLFFGSGTQLSVL.

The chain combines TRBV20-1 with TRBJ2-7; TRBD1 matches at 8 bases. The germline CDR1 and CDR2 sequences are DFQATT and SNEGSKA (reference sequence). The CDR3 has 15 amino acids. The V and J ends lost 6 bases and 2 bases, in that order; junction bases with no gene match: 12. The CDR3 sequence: CSAKSDREDPYEQYF. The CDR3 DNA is TGCAGTGCCAAATCGGACAGGGAAGATCCCTACGAGCAGTACTTC.

CDR3 in amino acids: CASSLTDSPYGYTF. For the CDR3, the DNA is TGTGCCAGCAGCCTAACCGACAGCCCCTATGGCTACACCTTC. The genes are TRBV11-2 and TRBJ1-2; weak D call: TRBD1 (5 bases). The V and J ends lost 5 bases and 4 bases respectively, with 14 bases between them. The V gene's germline CDR1 is SGHAT and CDR2 FQNNGV. This CDR3 has 14 residues.

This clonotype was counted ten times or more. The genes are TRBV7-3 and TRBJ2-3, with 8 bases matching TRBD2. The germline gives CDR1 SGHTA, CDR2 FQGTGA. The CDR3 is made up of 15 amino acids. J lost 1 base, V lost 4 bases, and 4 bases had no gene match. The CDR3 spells CASSSERGRTDTQYF. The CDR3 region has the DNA TGTGCCAGCAGCTCGGAGCGGGGGCGCACAGATACGCAGTATTTT. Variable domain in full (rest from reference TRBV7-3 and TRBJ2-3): GAGVSQTPSNKVTEKGKYVELRCDPISGHTALYWYRQSLGQGPEFLIYFQGTGAADDSGLPNDRFFAVRPEGSVSTLKIQRTERGDSAVYLCASSSERGRTDTQYFGPGTRLTVL.